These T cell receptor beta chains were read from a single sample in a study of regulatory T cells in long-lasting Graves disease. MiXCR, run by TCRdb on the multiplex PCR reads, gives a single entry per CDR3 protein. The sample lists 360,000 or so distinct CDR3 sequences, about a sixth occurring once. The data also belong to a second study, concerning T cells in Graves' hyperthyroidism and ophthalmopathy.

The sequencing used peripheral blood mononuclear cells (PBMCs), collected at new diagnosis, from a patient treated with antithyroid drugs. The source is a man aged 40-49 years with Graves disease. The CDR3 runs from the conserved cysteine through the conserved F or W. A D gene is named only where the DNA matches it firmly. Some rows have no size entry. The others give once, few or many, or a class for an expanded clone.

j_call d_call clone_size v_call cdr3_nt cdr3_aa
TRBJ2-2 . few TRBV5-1 TGTGCCAGCAGCTTGGCCGGGGCAGCGGGCGCCGGGGAGCTGTTTTTT CASSLAGAAGAGELFF
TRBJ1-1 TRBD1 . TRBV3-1 TGTGCCAGCAGCCAAGAACATCGGACAGGGGGCACTGAAGCTTTCTTT CASSQEHRTGGTEAFF
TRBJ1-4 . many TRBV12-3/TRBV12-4 TGTGCCAGCGGCAGGCGTAATGAAAAACTGTTTTTT CASGRRNEKLFF
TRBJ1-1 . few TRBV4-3 TGCGCCAGCAGCCAATACATGAACACTGAAGCTTTCTTT CASSQYMNTEAFF
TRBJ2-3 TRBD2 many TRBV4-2 TGTGCCAGCAGCCAACCTAGCGGGGGGGCATCAGATACGCAGTATTTT CASSQPSGGASDTQYF
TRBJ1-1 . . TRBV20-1 TGCAGTGCTAGTGAGGTCTACACTGAAGCTTTCTTT CSASEVYTEAFF
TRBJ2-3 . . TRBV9 TGTGCCAGCAGCGTTCGTTCGGGTACGGTTAATACGCAGTATTTT CASSVRSGTVNTQYF
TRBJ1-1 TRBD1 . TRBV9 TGTGCCAGCAGCTCCCCCCTAGGGACAGGGGAGCCTCATCGAGACACTGAAGCTTTCTTT CASSSPLGTGEPHRDTEAFF
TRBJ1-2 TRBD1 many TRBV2 TGTGCCAGCAGTGTGTTATATGGACAGGGTTACGGCTACACCTTC CASSVLYGQGYGYTF
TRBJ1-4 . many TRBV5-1 TGCGCCAGCAGCTTGGAGCCTCAGAGTTATGAAAAACTGTTTTTT CASSLEPQSYEKLFF
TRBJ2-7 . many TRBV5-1 TGCGCCAGCAGCTTGGACGGCTCCGCTGATATCGAGCAGTACTTC CASSLDGSADIEQYF
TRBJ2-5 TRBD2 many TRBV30 TGTGCCTGCCTCACGGGGGGGGAGACCCAGTACTTC CACLTGGETQYF
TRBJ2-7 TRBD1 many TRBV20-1 TGCAGTGTCCAGGGGGAATACGAGCAGTACTTC CSVQGEYEQYF
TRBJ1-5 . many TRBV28 TGTGCCAGCAGTTTACACGGGATGGGGAATCAGCCCCAGCATTTT CASSLHGMGNQPQHF
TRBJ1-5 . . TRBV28 TGTGCCAGCAGTTTCAGTTCAGGGAGGAACAATCAGCCCCAGCATTTT CASSFSSGRNNQPQHF
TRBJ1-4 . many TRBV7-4 TGTGCCAGCAGCTTAGGACGTGGGACGGGAAATGAAAAACTGTTTTTT CASSLGRGTGNEKLFF
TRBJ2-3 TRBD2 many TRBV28 TGTGCCAGCAGTTTGCCAGGACTAGCGGGGGGCACAGATACGCAGTATTTT CASSLPGLAGGTDTQYF
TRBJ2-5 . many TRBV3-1 TGTGCCAGCAGGCGGGGTTGGCAAGAGACCCAGTACTTC CASRRGWQETQYF
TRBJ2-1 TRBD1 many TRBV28 TGTGCCAGCAGTATGGGACAGGGAATGACGCAGTTCTTC CASSMGQGMTQFF
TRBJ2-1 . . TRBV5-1 TGCGCCAGCAGCCGCGGCGGAGGGTTCAATGAGCAGTTCTTC CASSRGGGFNEQFF
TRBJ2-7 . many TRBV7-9 TGTGCCAGCAGCTTCCGGTCGGGCCGGGACGAGCAGTACTTC CASSFRSGRDEQYF
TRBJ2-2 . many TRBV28 TGTGCCAGCTTCAGTTTCAGGGATGTCGGGGAGCTGTTTTTT CASFSFRDVGELFF
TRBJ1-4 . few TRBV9 TGTGCCAGCAGCGTAGGTTCCAGGGGTGGCGAAAAACTGTTTTTT CASSVGSRGGEKLFF
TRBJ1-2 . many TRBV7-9 TGTGCCAGCAGCTTAGCGGGAAGCCCGACTAGGGGCTATGGCTACACCTTC CASSLAGSPTRGYGYTF
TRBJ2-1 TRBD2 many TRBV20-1 TGCAGTGCTAGTCCGACTAGCGGGGGATCTTGGGAGCAGTTCTTC CSASPTSGGSWEQFF
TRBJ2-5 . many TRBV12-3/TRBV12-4 TGTGCCAGCAGACCAACCGGGGCTCAAGAGACCCAGTACTTC CASRPTGAQETQYF
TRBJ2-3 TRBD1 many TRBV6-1 TGTGCCAGCAGTGACTCACCCTTCGACGACAGGGTAATTTTAGGCACAGATACGCAGTATTTT CASSDSPFDDRVILGTDTQYF
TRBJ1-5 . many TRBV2 TGTGCCAGCAGTGAAAGGGGATATAGCAATCAGCCCCAGCATTTT CASSERGYSNQPQHF
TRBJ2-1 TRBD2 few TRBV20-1 TGCAGTGCTAGAGCCTTCTCGGTGCGGGGGGAATACAATGAGCAGTTCTTC CSARAFSVRGEYNEQFF
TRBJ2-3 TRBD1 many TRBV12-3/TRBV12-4 TGTGCCAGCAGCCTCGAACAGGGGACGCCGCAGTATTTT CASSLEQGTPQYF